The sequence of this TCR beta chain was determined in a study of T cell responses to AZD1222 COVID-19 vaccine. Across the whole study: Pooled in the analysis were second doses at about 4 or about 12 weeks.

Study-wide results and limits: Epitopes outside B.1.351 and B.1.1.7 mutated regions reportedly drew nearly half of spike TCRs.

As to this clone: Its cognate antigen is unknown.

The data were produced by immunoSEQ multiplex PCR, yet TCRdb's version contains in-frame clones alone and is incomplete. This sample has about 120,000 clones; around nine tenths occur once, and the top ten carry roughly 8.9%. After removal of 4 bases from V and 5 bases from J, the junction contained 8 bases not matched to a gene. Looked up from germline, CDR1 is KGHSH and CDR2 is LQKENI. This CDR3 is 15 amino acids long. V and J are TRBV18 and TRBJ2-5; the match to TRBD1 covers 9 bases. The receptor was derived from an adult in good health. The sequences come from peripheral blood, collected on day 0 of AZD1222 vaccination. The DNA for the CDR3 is TGTGCCAGCTCACATGGGACAGGGTCCTTGGAGACCCAGTACTTC. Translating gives CASSHGTGSLETQYF.